This is a list of T cell receptor beta chains from one sample in a study of T cell responses to AZD1222 COVID-19 vaccine. Clones were sequenced by immunoSEQ multiplex PCR, and TCRdb holds only the in-frame ones, with some missing. The sample lists some 110,000 clones, around nine tenths seen once, with about a tenth in the top ten. The sample consisted of peripheral blood, taken on day 0 of AZD1222 vaccination. The receptor set was obtained from an adult in good health. CDR3s include the opening cysteine and the closing phenylalanine or tryptophan. Each record gives: V gene, D gene, clone size, J gene, CDR3 protein, CDR3 DNA. A D gene is named only where the DNA matches it firmly. Clone sizes are given selectively: once, few, many, or a class where the clone is expanded.

V gene: TRBV4-1; D gene: TRBD2; clone size: NA; J gene: TRBJ2-1; CDR3 protein: CASSQAPTGTSGRYEQFF; CDR3 DNA: TGCGCCAGCAGCCAAGCCCCAACCGGGACTAGCGGGAGGTATGAGCAGTTCTTC
V gene: TRBV5-8; D gene: TRBD2; clone size: NA; J gene: TRBJ2-7; CDR3 protein: CASSLRAGQSYEQYF; CDR3 DNA: TGTGCCAGCAGCTTAAGAGCGGGGCAGTCCTACGAGCAGTACTTC
V gene: TRBV18; D gene: NA; clone size: NA; J gene: TRBJ2-7; CDR3 protein: CASSTQPGPGLSEQYF; CDR3 DNA: TGTGCCAGCTCAACCCAACCGGGCCCGGGTCTTAGTGAGCAGTACTTC
V gene: TRBV4-3; D gene: TRBD1; clone size: NA; J gene: TRBJ1-1; CDR3 protein: CASSQDRGGTEAFF; CDR3 DNA: TGCGCCAGCAGCCAGGACAGGGGAGGGACTGAAGCTTTCTTT
V gene: TRBV7-2; D gene: NA; clone size: NA; J gene: TRBJ2-5; CDR3 protein: CASSLQPGRETQYF; CDR3 DNA: TGTGCCAGCAGCTTACAACCAGGGAGGGAGACCCAGTACTTC
V gene: TRBV19; D gene: NA; clone size: NA; J gene: TRBJ1-6; CDR3 protein: CASSLRTESYSPLHF; CDR3 DNA: TGTGCCAGTAGTCTGAGGACGGAAAGTTATTCACCCCTCCACTTT
V gene: TRBV7-2; D gene: NA; clone size: NA; J gene: TRBJ1-1; CDR3 protein: CASSYQGGNTEAFF; CDR3 DNA: TGTGCCAGCAGCTATCAGGGAGGGAACACTGAAGCTTTCTTT
V gene: TRBV7-2; D gene: NA; clone size: NA; J gene: TRBJ2-7; CDR3 protein: CASSPSGPRSYEQYF; CDR3 DNA: TGTGCCAGCAGCCCGAGCGGTCCACGCTCCTACGAGCAGTACTTC
V gene: TRBV5-1; D gene: NA; clone size: NA; J gene: TRBJ2-2; CDR3 protein: CASSLDLTGNGELFF; CDR3 DNA: TGCGCCAGCAGCTTGGACCTAACAGGGAACGGGGAGCTGTTTTTT
V gene: TRBV6-5; D gene: NA; clone size: NA; J gene: TRBJ1-2; CDR3 protein: CASSYLAANYGYTF; CDR3 DNA: TGTGCCAGCAGTTATTTGGCAGCTAACTATGGCTACACCTTC
V gene: TRBV18; D gene: NA; clone size: NA; J gene: TRBJ1-4; CDR3 protein: CASSPRGLTGTDEKLFF; CDR3 DNA: TGTGCCAGCTCACCTAGGGGTTTAACAGGGACGGATGAAAAACTGTTTTTT
V gene: TRBV4-3; D gene: TRBD1; clone size: NA; J gene: TRBJ2-7; CDR3 protein: CASSQGGTGPYEQYF; CDR3 DNA: TGCGCCAGCAGCCAAGGCGGGACAGGGCCCTACGAGCAGTACTTC
V gene: TRBV2; D gene: NA; clone size: NA; J gene: TRBJ2-7; CDR3 protein: CARANVGTYEQYF; CDR3 DNA: TGTGCCAGAGCTAACGTGGGCACCTACGAGCAGTACTTC
V gene: TRBV6-2/TRBV6-3; D gene: NA; clone size: NA; J gene: TRBJ2-7; CDR3 protein: CASSEDGGSYEQYF; CDR3 DNA: TGTGCCAGCAGCGAGGACGGGGGCTCCTACGAGCAGTACTTC
V gene: TRBV10-3; D gene: NA; clone size: NA; J gene: TRBJ1-1; CDR3 protein: CAISESPGLNTEAFF; CDR3 DNA: TGTGCCATCAGTGAGTCCCCAGGGTTGAACACTGAAGCTTTCTTT
V gene: TRBV29-1; D gene: NA; clone size: NA; J gene: TRBJ2-7; CDR3 protein: CSVRGGKSSYEQYF; CDR3 DNA: TGCAGCGTGCGTGGCGGAAAAAGCTCCTACGAGCAGTACTTC
V gene: TRBV18; D gene: NA; clone size: few; J gene: TRBJ1-2; CDR3 protein: CASSPSQVSITGQGYTF; CDR3 DNA: TGTGCCAGCTCACCTAGCCAAGTCTCAATAACAGGGCAGGGCTACACCTTC
V gene: TRBV27; D gene: NA; clone size: NA; J gene: TRBJ1-5; CDR3 protein: CASSSGYRPRGNQPQHF; CDR3 DNA: TGTGCCAGCAGTTCGGGCTACCGGCCTAGGGGCAATCAGCCCCAGCATTTT
V gene: TRBV7-3; D gene: TRBD2; clone size: few; J gene: TRBJ2-5; CDR3 protein: CASSYSSGGQETQYF; CDR3 DNA: TGTGCCAGCAGCTACTCTAGCGGGGGCCAAGAGACCCAGTACTTC
V gene: TRBV19; D gene: NA; clone size: NA; J gene: TRBJ1-1; CDR3 protein: CASSIRGRNTEAFF; CDR3 DNA: TGTGCCAGTAGTATTAGAGGAAGGAACACTGAAGCTTTCTTT
V gene: TRBV5-1; D gene: NA; clone size: NA; J gene: TRBJ1-3; CDR3 protein: CASSLDRIDTIYF; CDR3 DNA: TGCGCCAGCAGCTTAGACAGGATTGACACCATATATTTT
V gene: TRBV11-3; D gene: TRBD1; clone size: NA; J gene: TRBJ2-5; CDR3 protein: CASSLSSGGKTQYF; CDR3 DNA: TGTGCCAGCAGCTTAAGTTCAGGGGGAAAGACCCAGTACTTC
V gene: TRBV30; D gene: NA; clone size: NA; J gene: TRBJ1-6; CDR3 protein: CAWSGGGYTNSPLHF; CDR3 DNA: TGTGCCTGGAGTGGCGGGGGATATACTAATTCACCCCTCCACTTT
V gene: TRBV6-5; D gene: TRBD1; clone size: NA; J gene: TRBJ1-2; CDR3 protein: CASSYSRTGGGYGYTF; CDR3 DNA: TGTGCCAGCAGTTACTCTAGGACAGGGGGCGGCTATGGCTACACCTTC
V gene: TRBV28; D gene: NA; clone size: NA; J gene: TRBJ1-1; CDR3 protein: CASTLGSFHTEAFF; CDR3 DNA: TGTGCCAGCACTTTAGGGTCGTTCCACACTGAAGCTTTCTTT